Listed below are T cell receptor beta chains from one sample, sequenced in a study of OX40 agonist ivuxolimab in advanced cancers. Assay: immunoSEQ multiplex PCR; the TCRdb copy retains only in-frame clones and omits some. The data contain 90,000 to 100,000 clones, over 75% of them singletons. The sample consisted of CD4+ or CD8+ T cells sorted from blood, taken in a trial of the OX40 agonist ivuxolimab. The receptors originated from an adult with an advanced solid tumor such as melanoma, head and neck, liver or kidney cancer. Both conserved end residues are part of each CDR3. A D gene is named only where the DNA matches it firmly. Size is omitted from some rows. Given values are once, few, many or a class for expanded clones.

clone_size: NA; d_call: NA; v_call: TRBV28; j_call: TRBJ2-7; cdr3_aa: CASSLTGYEQYF; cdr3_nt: TGTGCCAGCAGTTTGACAGGCTACGAGCAGTACTTC
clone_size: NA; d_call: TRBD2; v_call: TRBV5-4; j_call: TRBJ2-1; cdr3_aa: CASSLDSGRAIEQFF; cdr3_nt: TGTGCCAGCAGCTTGGATAGCGGGAGGGCTATTGAGCAGTTCTTC
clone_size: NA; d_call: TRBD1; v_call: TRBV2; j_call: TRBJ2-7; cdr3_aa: CAIRDRGTAKREQYF; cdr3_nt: TGTGCCATCCGGGACAGGGGTACGGCAAAACGCGAGCAGTACTTC
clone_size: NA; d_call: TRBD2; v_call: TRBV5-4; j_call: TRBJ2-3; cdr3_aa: CASSATSGRTTDTQYF; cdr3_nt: TGTGCCAGCAGCGCGACTAGCGGTAGAACCACAGATACGCAGTATTTT
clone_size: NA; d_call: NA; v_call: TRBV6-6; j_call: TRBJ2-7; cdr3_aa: CASSYSRDSTYEQYF; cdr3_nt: TGTGCCAGCAGTTACTCGCGGGACAGCACCTACGAGCAGTACTTC
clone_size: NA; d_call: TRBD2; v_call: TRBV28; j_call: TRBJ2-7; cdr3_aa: CASSPVSTSGKFHEQYF; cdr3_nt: TGTGCCAGCAGCCCTGTCTCGACTAGCGGGAAATTCCACGAGCAGTACTTC
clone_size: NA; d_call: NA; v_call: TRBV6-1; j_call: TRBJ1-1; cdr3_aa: CASSLNVGNPKAAFF; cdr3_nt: TGTGCCAGCAGCCTAAACGTGGGAAACCCAAAGGCGGCTTTCTTT
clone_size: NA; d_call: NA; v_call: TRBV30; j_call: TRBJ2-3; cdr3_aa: CAWGVQGTDTQYF; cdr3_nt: TGTGCCTGGGGAGTACAGGGCACAGATACGCAGTATTTT
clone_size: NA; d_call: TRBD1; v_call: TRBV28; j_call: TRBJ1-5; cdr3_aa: CASSLSTDRVYSNQPQHF; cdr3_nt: TGTGCCAGCAGTTTATCTACTGACAGGGTCTATAGCAATCAGCCCCAGCATTTT
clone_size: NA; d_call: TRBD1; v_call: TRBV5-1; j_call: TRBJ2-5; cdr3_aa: CASSVTGKETQYF; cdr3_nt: TGCGCCAGCAGCGTGACAGGGAAAGAGACCCAGTACTTC
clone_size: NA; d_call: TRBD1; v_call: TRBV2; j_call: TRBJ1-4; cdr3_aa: CASSGGGGTNEKLFF; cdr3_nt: TGTGCCAGCAGTGGGGGAGGGGGCACTAATGAAAAACTGTTTTTT
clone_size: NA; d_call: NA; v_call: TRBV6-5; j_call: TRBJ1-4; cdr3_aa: CASSLLNPTNEKLFF; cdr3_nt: TGTGCCAGCAGTCTTCTAAACCCAACTAATGAAAAACTGTTTTTT
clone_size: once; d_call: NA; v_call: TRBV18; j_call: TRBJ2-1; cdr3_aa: CASSPFKNNEQFF; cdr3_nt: TGTGCCAGCTCACCATTTAAGAACAATGAGCAGTTCTTC
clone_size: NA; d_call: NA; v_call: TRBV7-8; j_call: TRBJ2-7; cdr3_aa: CASSLVTPVNEEQYF; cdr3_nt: TGTGCCAGCAGCTTAGTGACTCCCGTTAATGAAGAGCAGTACTTC
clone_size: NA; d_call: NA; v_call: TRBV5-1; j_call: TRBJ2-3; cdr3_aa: CASSFGAVSSTDTQYF; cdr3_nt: TGCGCCAGCAGCTTTGGGGCGGTCTCTAGCACAGATACGCAGTATTTT
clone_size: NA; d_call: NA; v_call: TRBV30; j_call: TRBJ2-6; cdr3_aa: CACTSGANVLTF; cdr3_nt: TGTGCCTGTACCTCTGGGGCCAACGTCCTGACTTTC
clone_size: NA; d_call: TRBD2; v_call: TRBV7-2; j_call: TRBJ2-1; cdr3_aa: CASSIAGGPFNEQFF; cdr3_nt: TGTGCCAGCAGCATAGCGGGAGGGCCATTCAATGAGCAGTTCTTC
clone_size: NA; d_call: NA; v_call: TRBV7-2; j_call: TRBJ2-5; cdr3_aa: CASRLQETQYF; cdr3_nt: TGTGCCAGCAGACTTCAAGAGACCCAGTACTTC
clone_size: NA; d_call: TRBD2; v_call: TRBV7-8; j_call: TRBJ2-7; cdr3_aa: CASSRTSGPSYEQYF; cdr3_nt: TGTGCCAGCAGCCGGACTAGCGGGCCCTCCTACGAGCAGTACTTC
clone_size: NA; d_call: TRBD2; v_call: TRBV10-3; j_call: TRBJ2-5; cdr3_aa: CAISGSSGRAQETQYF; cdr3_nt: TGTGCCATCAGTGGATCTAGCGGGAGGGCTCAAGAGACCCAGTACTTC
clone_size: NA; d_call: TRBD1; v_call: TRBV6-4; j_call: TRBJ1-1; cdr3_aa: CASSEYRGREAFF; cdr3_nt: TGTGCCAGCAGTGAGTACAGGGGGCGTGAAGCTTTCTTT
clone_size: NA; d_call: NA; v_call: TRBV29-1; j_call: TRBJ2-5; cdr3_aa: CSVARGARDQYF; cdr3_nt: TGCAGCGTTGCCCGGGGGGCAAGGGACCAGTACTTC
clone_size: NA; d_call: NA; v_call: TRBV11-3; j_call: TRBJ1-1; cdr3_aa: CASSLGEGLVNTEAFF; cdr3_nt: TGTGCCAGCAGCTTAGGGGAGGGCTTGGTGAACACTGAAGCTTTCTTT
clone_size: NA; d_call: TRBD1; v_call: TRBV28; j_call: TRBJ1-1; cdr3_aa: CASSIRQGAMNTEAFF; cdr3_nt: TGTGCCAGCAGTATTCGACAGGGGGCCATGAACACTGAAGCTTTCTTT
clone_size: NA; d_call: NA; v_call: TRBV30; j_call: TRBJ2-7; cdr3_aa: CAWRGPRGLGYF; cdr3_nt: TGTGCCTGGAGGGGACCTCGGGGCCTGGGGTACTTC
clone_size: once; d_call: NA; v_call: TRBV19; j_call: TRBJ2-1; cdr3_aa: CASSEGYNEQFF; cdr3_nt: TGTGCCAGTAGTGAGGGGTACAATGAGCAGTTCTTC
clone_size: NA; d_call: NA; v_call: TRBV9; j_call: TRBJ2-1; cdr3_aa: CASSVEWGEQFF; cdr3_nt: TGTGCCAGCAGCGTAGAGTGGGGTGAGCAGTTCTTC
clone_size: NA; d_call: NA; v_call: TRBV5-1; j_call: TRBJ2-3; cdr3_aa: CASSLGLGADTQYF; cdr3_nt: TGCGCCAGCAGCTTGGGTCTGGGCGCAGATACGCAGTATTTT
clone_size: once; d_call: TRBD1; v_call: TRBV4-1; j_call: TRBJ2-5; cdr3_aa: CASSHPTGGRETQYF; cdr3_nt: TGCGCCAGCAGCCACCCAACAGGGGGCAGAGAGACCCAGTACTTC
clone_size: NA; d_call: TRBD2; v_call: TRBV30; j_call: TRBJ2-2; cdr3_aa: CAWTGLAGTGELFF; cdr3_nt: TGTGCCTGGACCGGCCTAGCGGGGACCGGGGAGCTGTTTTTT
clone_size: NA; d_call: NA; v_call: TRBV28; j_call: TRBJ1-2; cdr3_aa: CASSFGLIYGYTF; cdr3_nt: TGTGCCAGCAGTTTTGGATTGATCTATGGCTACACCTTC
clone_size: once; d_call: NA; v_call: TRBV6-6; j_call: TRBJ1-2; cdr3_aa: CASIPGSAYGYTF; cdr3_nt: TGTGCCAGCATACCAGGGTCCGCCTATGGCTACACCTTC
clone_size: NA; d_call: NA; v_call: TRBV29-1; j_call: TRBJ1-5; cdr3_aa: CSVEGNQPQHF; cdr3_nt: TGCAGCGTTGAGGGAAATCAGCCCCAGCATTTT
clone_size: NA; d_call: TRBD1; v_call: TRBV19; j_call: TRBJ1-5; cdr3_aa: CASRYTGGGNQPQHF; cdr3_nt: TGTGCCAGTAGGTATACAGGGGGGGGCAATCAGCCCCAGCATTTT
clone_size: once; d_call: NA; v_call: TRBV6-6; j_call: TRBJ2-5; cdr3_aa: CATWRGYRETQYF; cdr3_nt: TGTGCCACTTGGAGGGGGTATAGGGAGACCCAGTACTTC
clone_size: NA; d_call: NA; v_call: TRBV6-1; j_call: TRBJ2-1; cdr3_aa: CASTGNGARNEQFF; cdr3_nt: TGTGCCAGCACGGGTAACGGGGCCAGAAATGAGCAGTTCTTC
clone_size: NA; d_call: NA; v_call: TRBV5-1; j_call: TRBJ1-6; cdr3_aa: CASSQGQLNSPLHF; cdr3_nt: TGCGCCAGCAGCCAAGGACAGTTAAATTCACCCCTCCACTTT
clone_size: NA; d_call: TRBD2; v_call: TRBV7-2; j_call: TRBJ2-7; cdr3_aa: CASSARDYPYEQYF; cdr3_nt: TGTGCCAGCAGCGCAAGGGACTACCCCTACGAGCAGTACTTC
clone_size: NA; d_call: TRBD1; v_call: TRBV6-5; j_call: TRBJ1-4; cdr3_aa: CASRPVGTGNEKLFF; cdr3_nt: TGTGCCAGCAGGCCGGTAGGGACAGGGAATGAAAAACTGTTTTTT
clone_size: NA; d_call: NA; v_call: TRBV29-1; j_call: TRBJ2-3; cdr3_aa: CSGGGGVDTQYF; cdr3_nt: TGCAGCGGTGGTGGAGGAGTAGATACGCAGTATTTT
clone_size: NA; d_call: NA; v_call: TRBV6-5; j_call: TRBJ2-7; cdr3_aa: CASSYSRTEYEQYF; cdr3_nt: TGTGCCAGCAGTTACTCGAGGACAGAGTACGAGCAGTACTTC
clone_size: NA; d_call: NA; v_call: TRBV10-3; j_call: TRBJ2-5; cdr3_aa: CAIHFDRLVGRPETQYF; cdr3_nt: TGTGCCATCCACTTCGATCGACTAGTCGGGCGTCCAGAGACCCAGTACTTC
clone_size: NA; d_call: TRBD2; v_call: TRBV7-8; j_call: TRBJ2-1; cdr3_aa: CASSLASTGGPYNEQFF; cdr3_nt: TGTGCCAGCAGCTTAGCGTCAACGGGAGGGCCCTATAATGAGCAGTTCTTC
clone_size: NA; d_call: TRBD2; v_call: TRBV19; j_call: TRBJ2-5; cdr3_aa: CASSMQLAGGQETQYF; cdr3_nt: TGTGCCAGTAGTATGCAGCTAGCGGGAGGGCAGGAGACCCAGTACTTC
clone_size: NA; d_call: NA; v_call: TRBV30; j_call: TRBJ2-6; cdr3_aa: CAWSRQPGANVLTF; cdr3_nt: TGTGCCTGGAGCCGGCAGCCTGGGGCCAACGTCCTGACTTTC
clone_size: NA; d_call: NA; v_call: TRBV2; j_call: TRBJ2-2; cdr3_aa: CASSALSAGELFF; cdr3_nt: TGTGCCAGCAGCGCCCTTAGCGCCGGGGAGCTGTTTTTT
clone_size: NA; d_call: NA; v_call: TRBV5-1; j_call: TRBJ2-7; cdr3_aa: CASNSRGGPSYEQYF; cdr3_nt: TGCGCCAGCAACTCCCGTGGGGGCCCGAGCTACGAGCAGTACTTC
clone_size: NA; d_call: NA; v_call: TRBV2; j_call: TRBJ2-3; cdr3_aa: CASSGFVATDTQYF; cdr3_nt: TGTGCCAGCAGTGGATTTGTGGCGACAGATACGCAGTATTTT
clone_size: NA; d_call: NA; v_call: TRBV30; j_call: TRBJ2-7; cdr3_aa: CAWTKAGATEQYF; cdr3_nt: TGTGCCTGGACCAAGGCAGGGGCGACCGAGCAGTACTTC
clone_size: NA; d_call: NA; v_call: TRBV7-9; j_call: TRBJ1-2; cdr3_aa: CASSAMGHSYGYTF; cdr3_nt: TGTGCCAGCAGCGCCATGGGACATAGCTATGGCTACACCTTC
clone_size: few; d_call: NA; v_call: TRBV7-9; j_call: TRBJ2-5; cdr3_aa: CASSPSLQGGEETQYF; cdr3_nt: TGTGCCAGCAGCCCCTCTCTACAGGGGGGGGAAGAGACCCAGTACTTC
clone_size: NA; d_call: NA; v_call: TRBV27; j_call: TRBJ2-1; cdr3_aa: CASSSPQGYNEQFF; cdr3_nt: TGTGCCAGCAGTTCACCCCAGGGTTACAATGAGCAGTTCTTC
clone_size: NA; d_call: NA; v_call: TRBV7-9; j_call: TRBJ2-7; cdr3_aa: CASSGGRYEQYF; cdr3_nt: TGTGCCAGCAGCGGGGGCAGATACGAGCAGTACTTC
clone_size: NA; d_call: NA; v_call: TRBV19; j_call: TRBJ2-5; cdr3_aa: CASSIPGGGLKTQYF; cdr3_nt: TGTGCCAGTAGTATCCCTGGTGGGGGATTGAAGACCCAGTACTTC
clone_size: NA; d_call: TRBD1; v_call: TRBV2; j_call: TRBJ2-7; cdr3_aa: CASSELGTGGQPTRSEQYF; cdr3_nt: TGTGCCAGCAGTGAATTAGGGACAGGCGGGCAGCCAACGAGGTCCGAGCAGTACTTC
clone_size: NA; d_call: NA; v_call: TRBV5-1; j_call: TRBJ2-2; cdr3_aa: CASSLAVGGWSSTGELFF; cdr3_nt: TGCGCCAGCAGCTTGGCCGTTGGGGGCTGGTCAAGTACCGGGGAGCTGTTTTTT
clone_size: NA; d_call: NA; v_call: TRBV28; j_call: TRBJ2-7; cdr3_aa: CASSFPVPREQYF; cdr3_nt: TGTGCCAGCAGCTTCCCCGTTCCAAGGGAGCAGTACTTC
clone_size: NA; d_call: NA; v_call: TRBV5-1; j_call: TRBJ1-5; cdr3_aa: CASSLDGGQPQHF; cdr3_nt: TGCGCCAGCAGCTTGGACGGGGGTCAGCCCCAGCATTTT
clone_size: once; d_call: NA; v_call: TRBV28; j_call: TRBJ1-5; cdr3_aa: CASGTWGAELIGPQHF; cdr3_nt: TGTGCCAGCGGAACGTGGGGGGCCGAACTTATCGGGCCCCAGCATTTT
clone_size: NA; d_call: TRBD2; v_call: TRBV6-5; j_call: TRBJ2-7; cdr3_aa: CASSRQLAGEQYF; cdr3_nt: TGTGCCAGCAGCAGACAGTTAGCGGGCGAGCAGTACTTC